This is a list of T cell receptor beta chains from one sample in a study of blood T cell repertoires in COVID-19. The data were produced by immunoSEQ multiplex PCR, yet TCRdb's version contains in-frame clones alone and is incomplete. The sample comprises over 300,000 clones, 70% to 90% of which are singletons, and approximately 1.2% rests with the top ten. Sequencing was carried out using peripheral blood. These receptors were obtained from a middle-aged man with acute or convalescent COVID-19. CDR3s include the opening cysteine and the closing phenylalanine or tryptophan. The order of the fields is CDR3 DNA, CDR3 protein, clone size, J gene, D gene, V gene. The D gene is left open where the match is weak. The size of a clone is reported for some rows only, either as once, few or many, or as a class for expanded clones.

CDR3 DNA: TGTGCCAGCAGTGAAAGCTTATCTAGCGGGAGTAGGATCGAGCAGTACTTC
CDR3 protein: CASSESLSSGSRIEQYF
clone size: -
J gene: TRBJ2-7
D gene: TRBD2
V gene: TRBV6-1

CDR3 DNA: TGTGCCAGCAGTGAATTGGGTCAGGGGGGAACCTACGAGCAGTACTTC
CDR3 protein: CASSELGQGGTYEQYF
clone size: -
J gene: TRBJ2-7
D gene: -
V gene: TRBV6-1

CDR3 DNA: TGTGCCAGCAGCGTTGACAGGGTTGGGTTAACTGAAGCTTTCTTT
CDR3 protein: CASSVDRVGLTEAFF
clone size: -
J gene: TRBJ1-1
D gene: TRBD1
V gene: TRBV5-4

CDR3 DNA: TGTGCCAGCAGCCAACTCGGGGGGCAGAACACTGAAGCTTTCTTT
CDR3 protein: CASSQLGGQNTEAFF
clone size: -
J gene: TRBJ1-1
D gene: -
V gene: TRBV9

CDR3 DNA: TGCGCCAGCAGCCAAGAAGAGCCGGCGGCGAACACTGAAGCTTTCTTT
CDR3 protein: CASSQEEPAANTEAFF
clone size: -
J gene: TRBJ1-1
D gene: -
V gene: TRBV4-1

CDR3 DNA: TGTGCCATCAGTGGCGGGGAGGGACTAGCGGGAGACGAGCAGTACTTC
CDR3 protein: CAISGGEGLAGDEQYF
clone size: -
J gene: TRBJ2-7
D gene: TRBD2
V gene: TRBV10-3

CDR3 DNA: TGCGCCAGCAGCCAAAGTCCCGGGACAGGGAGTGAAAAACTGTTTTTT
CDR3 protein: CASSQSPGTGSEKLFF
clone size: -
J gene: TRBJ1-4
D gene: TRBD1
V gene: TRBV4-3

CDR3 DNA: TGTGCCAGCAGCGGCGGGGGGCCAGGCACTGAAGCTTTCTTT
CDR3 protein: CASSGGGPGTEAFF
clone size: -
J gene: TRBJ1-1
D gene: -
V gene: TRBV7-9

CDR3 DNA: TGTGCCAGCAGTTTCCTCCCGACAGGGGGAATTTCACCCCTCCACTTT
CDR3 protein: CASSFLPTGGISPLHF
clone size: -
J gene: TRBJ1-6
D gene: TRBD1
V gene: TRBV27

CDR3 DNA: TGTGCCAGCAGCGAAGGCACTAGCGGTTCCTACGAGCAGTACTTC
CDR3 protein: CASSEGTSGSYEQYF
clone size: -
J gene: TRBJ2-7
D gene: TRBD2
V gene: TRBV9

CDR3 DNA: TGCGCCAGCAGCCAAGATCTTTCCGAGGCCAGGGAGTACTTC
CDR3 protein: CASSQDLSEAREYF
clone size: -
J gene: TRBJ2-5
D gene: -
V gene: TRBV4-3

CDR3 DNA: TGTGCCAGCAGTTTCCCCGGACGGAAAGAGGGAGAGACCCAGTACTTC
CDR3 protein: CASSFPGRKEGETQYF
clone size: -
J gene: TRBJ2-5
D gene: -
V gene: TRBV28

CDR3 DNA: TGTGCCAGCAGCGTAGACCCCGGGCTAGCGGGTTACAATGAGCAGTTCTTC
CDR3 protein: CASSVDPGLAGYNEQFF
clone size: -
J gene: TRBJ2-1
D gene: TRBD2
V gene: TRBV9

CDR3 DNA: TGTGCCAGCAGCTTAGACCTAAGCTCCTACAATGAGCAGTTCTTC
CDR3 protein: CASSLDLSSYNEQFF
clone size: -
J gene: TRBJ2-1
D gene: -
V gene: TRBV7-6

CDR3 DNA: TGCGCCAGCAGCTTGGTGCAGGGGGCCACTGAAGCTTTCTTT
CDR3 protein: CASSLVQGATEAFF
clone size: -
J gene: TRBJ1-1
D gene: TRBD1
V gene: TRBV5-1

CDR3 DNA: TGTGCCAGCAGCCAAGAGATAGGGGAAACATACATTCAGTACTTC
CDR3 protein: CASSQEIGETYIQYF
clone size: -
J gene: TRBJ2-4
D gene: -
V gene: TRBV4-2

CDR3 DNA: TGTGCCAGCAGCGAGACTAGCGGGAGGGCCACCCACAATGAGCAGTTCTTC
CDR3 protein: CASSETSGRATHNEQFF
clone size: once
J gene: TRBJ2-1
D gene: TRBD2
V gene: TRBV7-3

CDR3 DNA: TGTGCCAGCAGTAGGGGACGGAACCTGCAGGGGCTCGATGGTGGCTACACCTTC
CDR3 protein: CASSRGRNLQGLDGGYTF
clone size: -
J gene: TRBJ1-2
D gene: -
V gene: TRBV5-4

CDR3 DNA: TGTGCCAGCAGTTACTCGAACCCCCCAGGGGATTCACCCCTCCACTTT
CDR3 protein: CASSYSNPPGDSPLHF
clone size: -
J gene: TRBJ1-6
D gene: -
V gene: TRBV6-5

CDR3 DNA: TGTGCCAGCATGGTTGGCGGGGGAAACCCCCAAGAGACCCAGTACTTC
CDR3 protein: CASMVGGGNPQETQYF
clone size: -
J gene: TRBJ2-5
D gene: TRBD2
V gene: TRBV6-4

CDR3 DNA: TGCGCCAGCAGCATAACAGGGAACAATGAGCAGTTCTTC
CDR3 protein: CASSITGNNEQFF
clone size: -
J gene: TRBJ2-1
D gene: -
V gene: TRBV5-1

CDR3 DNA: TGTGCCAGCAGACAACAGGGGTTGGATGGCTACACCTTC
CDR3 protein: CASRQQGLDGYTF
clone size: -
J gene: TRBJ1-2
D gene: TRBD1
V gene: TRBV6-5